This is a list of T cell receptor beta chains from one sample in a study of metastatic and nonmetastatic thyroid tumors. With MiXCR, TCRdb called clones anew from the PCR reads. The data hold about 28,000 clones, with roughly 20% observed a single time. Sequencing input: blood. Receptor source: a female donor with papillary thyroid cancer or a benign thyroid nodule (not recorded which). Some clones in this sample may be carry-over from other donors' samples. The CDR3 runs from the conserved cysteine through the conserved F or W. D genes are given only for firm matches. Clone size is shown for a subset of rows, as once, few, many or a class of expanded clone.

abundance	v_gene	j_gene	d_gene	CDR3aa	CDR3nt
NA	TRBV24-1	TRBJ2-1	TRBD2	CATSDHQSGGSTHEQFF	TGTGCCACCAGTGATCACCAGTCGGGCGGGAGTACCCATGAGCAGTTCTTC
medium-sized	TRBV12-3/TRBV12-4	TRBJ2-3	TRBD2	CASSKTSEATDTQYF	TGTGCCAGCAGTAAAACTAGCGAGGCCACAGATACGCAGTATTTT
NA	TRBV27	TRBJ1-2	NA	CASSLSILSGGYTF	TGTGCCAGCAGTTTATCGATTTTATCTGGGGGCTATACCTTC
NA	TRBV6-1	TRBJ2-5	TRBD1	CASSGTAQETQYF	TGTGCCAGCAGCGGGACAGCCCAAGAGACCCAGTACTTC
many	TRBV10-3	TRBJ1-2	NA	CAISDGNPYGYTF	TGTGCCATCAGTGATGGGAACCCCTATGGCTACACCTTC
many	TRBV5-5	TRBJ1-4	TRBD1	CASSLTGQNEKLFF	TGTGCCAGCAGTCTGACAGGGCAAAATGAAAAACTGTTTTTT
many	TRBV6-5	TRBJ2-1	TRBD2	CASSYGTRQDEQFF	TGTGCCAGCAGTTACGGGACTAGGCAGGATGAGCAGTTCTTC
NA	TRBV7-6	TRBJ2-5	NA	CASSLGRGRQETQYF	TGTGCCAGCAGCTTAGGGAGGGGGCGACAAGAGACCCAGTACTTC
many	TRBV6-1	TRBJ1-4	TRBD1	CASSGRGHVDEKLFF	TGTGCCAGCAGTGGAAGGGGGCACGTCGATGAAAAACTGTTTTTT
NA	TRBV6-1	TRBJ2-1	NA	CASTLQGRNEQFF	TGTGCCAGCACCTTACAGGGAAGGAATGAGCAGTTCTTC
many	TRBV30	TRBJ2-7	NA	CAWSDRDGTYEQYF	TGTGCCTGGAGTGACCGGGACGGGACCTACGAGCAGTACTTC
NA	TRBV6-1	TRBJ2-1	TRBD2	CASRLAGSSYNEQFF	TGTGCCAGCAGGCTAGCGGGAAGCTCCTACAATGAGCAGTTCTTC
NA	TRBV28	TRBJ2-7	TRBD1	CASKGTGTGGEQYF	TGTGCCAGCAAGGGAACCGGGACAGGGGGCGAGCAGTACTTC
few	TRBV6-1	TRBJ2-1	NA	CASSEEGGGYNEQFF	TGTGCCAGCAGTGAGGAGGGCGGTGGCTACAATGAGCAGTTCTTC
few	TRBV6-1	TRBJ1-6	NA	CASRARVASYNSPLHF	TGTGCCAGCAGGGCCAGGGTTGCCTCCTATAATTCACCCCTCCACTTT
many	TRBV20-1	TRBJ2-1	TRBD2	CSATSGLAGGYEQFF	TGCAGTGCTACTTCGGGACTAGCGGGAGGCTATGAGCAGTTCTTC
many	TRBV19	TRBJ2-1	TRBD2	CATGTSGSNEQFF	TGTGCCACCGGGACTAGCGGGAGTAATGAGCAGTTCTTC
few	TRBV28	TRBJ2-7	NA	CASGAIYEQYF	TGTGCCAGCGGGGCTATCTACGAGCAGTACTTC
NA	TRBV5-3	TRBJ1-5	NA	CARSLTCSNQPQHF	TGTGCCAGAAGCTTAACATGTAGCAATCAGCCCCAGCATTTT
medium-sized	TRBV27	TRBJ2-7	TRBD1	CASSQKTMGQAHYEQYF	TGTGCCAGCAGTCAAAAAACAATGGGACAGGCACACTACGAGCAGTACTTC
NA	TRBV20-1	TRBJ1-5	TRBD1	CSARDRRTGRSDNQPEDF	TGCAGTGCTAGAGATAGGCGGACAGGCCGATCGGACAATCAGCCAGAGGATTTT
medium-sized	TRBV6-1	TRBJ2-5	NA	CASRPRSIRTGTGETQYF	TGTGCCAGCAGGCCTCGCTCCATCCGAACAGGGACGGGGGAGACCCAGTACTTC
NA	TRBV5-1	TRBJ1-1	NA	CASSLISGVNTEAFF	TGCGCCAGCAGCTTGATTAGCGGGGTGAACACTGAAGCTTTCTTT
few	TRBV27	TRBJ1-6	NA	CASSLIALGYNSPLHF	TGTGCCAGCAGTTTAATAGCTTTAGGTTATAATTCACCCCTCCACTTT
many	TRBV3-1	TRBJ1-4	NA	CASSQAVRQGYEKLFF	TGTGCCAGCAGCCAAGCAGTGCGGCAGGGATACGAAAAACTGTTTTTT
few	TRBV4-2	TRBJ2-1	NA	CASSRGRVGGHNEQFF	TGTGCCAGCAGCCGGGGTCGAGTGGGGGGCCACAATGAGCAGTTCTTC
NA	TRBV12-3/TRBV12-4	TRBJ1-2	TRBD1	CASSPGTGGGYTF	TGTGCCAGCAGTCCCGGGACAGGGGGCGGCTACACCTTC
many	TRBV30	TRBJ2-1	NA	CAWSVTGNEQFF	TGTGCCTGGAGTGTTACCGGGAATGAGCAGTTCTTC
many	TRBV28	TRBJ2-5	NA	CASSTSGGVSLETQYF	TGTGCCAGCAGCACGAGCGGAGGCGTCAGTTTGGAGACCCAGTACTTC
NA	TRBV12-3/TRBV12-4	TRBJ2-3	TRBD2	CASTRTGTRSFDSQYF	TGTGCCAGCACCCGCACGGGGACTAGATCTTTCGATTCGCAGTATTTT
NA	TRBV7-6	TRBJ1-5	NA	CASSLRSGSNQPQHF	TGTGCCAGCAGCTTAAGGTCGGGGAGCAATCAGCCCCAGCATTTT
medium-sized	TRBV6-2/TRBV6-3	TRBJ2-7	TRBD1	CASSPGTGISYEQYF	TGTGCCAGCAGCCCCGGGACAGGAATTTCCTACGAGCAGTACTTC
NA	TRBV20-1	TRBJ1-5	NA	CSASAWANQPEPF	TGCAGTGCTAGCGCGTGGGCCAATCAGCCGGAGCCTTTT
few	TRBV4-1	TRBJ2-3	TRBD2	CASSQDGTSGGAVDTQYF	TGCGCCAGCAGCCAAGACGGGACTAGCGGGGGGGCCGTAGATACGCAGTATTTT
NA	TRBV10-3	TRBJ1-2	NA	CAISRQNPYGYTF	TGTGCCATCAGTAGACAGAACCCCTATGGCTACACCTTC
many	TRBV24-1	TRBJ2-7	TRBD2	CATSRRPKAGGYEQYF	TGTGCCACCAGTCGGCGACCCAAAGCGGGAGGCTACGAGCAGTACTTC
few	TRBV2	TRBJ2-1	TRBD2	CASSARAAGDEQFF	TGTGCCAGCAGCGCAAGGGCGGCGGGGGATGAGCAGTTCTTC
many	TRBV20-1	TRBJ2-2	TRBD1	CSARDLTGGLSGELFF	TGCAGTGCTAGAGATTTGACAGGGGGCTTGTCCGGGGAGCTGTTTTTT